A single sample gave rise to the 7 T cell receptor beta chains below, sequenced in a study of blood T cell repertoires in COVID-19. This table comes from immunoSEQ multiplex PCR, and its TCRdb copy is limited to in-frame clones, with some not included. The sample has 200,000 to 250,000 clones; about 84% are singletons. Sequenced input: peripheral blood. The receptors stem from a human donor in a cohort sampled during active COVID-19.

The chain combines TRBV9 with TRBJ1-4; D gene unclear. Trimming left V 0 bases short and J 5 bases short, with 8 bases between. The CDR3 has 14 amino acids. Germline V gene lookup returns CDR1 SGDLS and CDR2 YYNGEE. The CDR3 DNA is TGTGCCAGCAGCGTAGAAACCACAAATGAAAAACTGTTTTTT. It translates to CASSVETTNEKLFF.

This chain links TRBV9 with TRBJ2-7; D might be TRBD1 (7 bases). There are 15 residues in the CDR3. V was trimmed by 4 bases and J by 1 base, leaving 15 bases between them. CDR1 is SGDLS, CDR2 YYNGEE, per germline. The CDR3 DNA is TGTGCCAGCAGCCCGCGGGACAGTGGATCCTACGAGCAGTACTTC. Amino acid sequence: CASSPRDSGSYEQYF.

CDR3 residues: CASREGFYGYTF. CDR3 nucleotides: TGTGCCAGCCGAGAGGGATTCTATGGCTACACCTTC. This sequence joins TRBV28 and TRBJ1-2, with no clear D. The CDR3 loop spans 12 amino acids. Trimming pared 8 bases from V and 4 bases from J, leaving 11 bases between. The germline V gene has CDR1 MDHEN and CDR2 SYDVKM.

This chain uses TRBV30 with TRBJ2-3; possible D gene TRBD2, 7 bases. Germline CDR1 and CDR2: GTSNPN and SVGIG (reference sequence). V shed 4 bases and J shed 2 bases, with 16 bases lying between them. The CDR3 spans 15 residues. The CDR3 nucleotides read TGTGCCTGGAATCGAGGGGGGGGAAACACAGATACGCAGTATTTT. Protein: CAWNRGGGNTDTQYF.

The chain has TRBV20-1 and TRBJ2-3; possibly TRBD1 for D (6 bases). Germline assignment: CDR1 DFQATT and CDR2 SNEGSKA (reference sequence). The CDR3 extends over 16 amino acids. The ends were cut back, 3 bases at V and 5 bases at J, with 21 bases in the middle. The CDR3 DNA sequence: TGCAGTGCTAGTGGGTCTCGGGACACGGGGATAGATACGCAGTATTTT. Its protein product is CSASGSRDTGIDTQYF.

The rearrangement joins TRBV19 to TRBJ2-3; 11 nucleotides match TRBD2. The CDR3 runs 15 residues. Looked up from germline, CDR1 is LNHDA and CDR2 is SQIVND (reference sequence). The trim removed 5 bases at V and 3 bases at J, leaving 4 bases unmatched. The CDR3 reads CASSGSSGRTDTQYF. The CDR3 coding sequence is TGTGCCAGTAGTGGGTCTAGCGGGAGGACAGATACGCAGTATTTT.

The V gene is TRBV7-3, the J gene TRBJ1-1; D remains ambiguous. The germline V gene has CDR1 SGHTA and CDR2 FQGTGA. Trimming removed 5 bases from V and 1 base from J, with 11 bases in between. The CDR3 spans 14 residues. The CDR3 loop is CASSPSSGNTEAFF. CDR3 sequence (DNA): TGTGCCAGCAGCCCTTCATCAGGGAACACTGAAGCTTTCTTT.